Following are 17 T cell receptor beta chains from one sample sequenced in a study of cytomegalovirus exposure and HLA in healthy donors. With 60 Vbeta and 13 Jbeta primers, the PCR was carried out. Data came from immunoSEQ multiplex PCR; TCRdb stores just in-frame clones and leaves some out. Counted here are approximately 290,000 clones, under 90% occurring once; the ten biggest clones make up about 0.28%. Sequencing was carried out using PBMCs. Receptor source: a girl aged 2 to 9 in good health and CMV-seronegative.

This clone was seen a few times. CDR3 protein: CAWIPSGSRNEQFF. CDR3 DNA sequence: TGTGCCTGGATCCCCAGCGGGAGTCGCAATGAGCAGTTCTTC. V is TRBV30 and J is TRBJ2-1; 8 bases map to TRBD2. Trimming removed 4 bases from V and 6 bases from J; junction bases left unmatched: 8. In germline, CDR1 is GTSNPN, CDR2 SVGIG (reference sequence). The CDR3 totals 14 residues.

CDR3 sequence reads: CASSLGVRETQYF. The CDR3 DNA sequence: TGTGCCAGCAGCTTAGGAGTCAGGGAGACCCAGTACTTC. The chain uses TRBV7-9 and TRBJ2-5; D gene uncertain. CDR1 and CDR2 (germline): SEHNR, FQNEAQ (reference sequence). Trimming left V 1 base short and J 5 bases short, with 8 bases between. The CDR3 is made up of 13 amino acids.

This clone showed up just once. The rearrangement links TRBV7-2 to TRBJ2-3, with 8 positions matching TRBD1. In germline, CDR1 is SGHTA, CDR2 FQGNSA. The CDR3 runs 16 residues. V trimming: 2 bases; J trimming: 1 base; junction bases outside the gene matches: 5. The CDR3 coding sequence is TGTGCCAGCAGCTTAACCCCGACAGGGGGCACAGATACGCAGTATTTT. It encodes CASSLTPTGGTDTQYF. The variable domain in full, completed from reference TRBV7-2 and TRBJ2-3, reads GAGVSQSPSNKVTEKGKDVELRCDPISGHTALYWYRQSLGQGLEFLIYFQGNSAPDKSGLPSDRFSAERTGGSVSTLTIQRTQQEDSAVYLCASSLTPTGGTDTQYFGPGTRLTVL.

The rearrangement links TRBV7-9 to TRBJ1-5; D is possibly TRBD1 (6 bases). Trimming removed 5 bases from V and 4 bases from J, with 9 bases in between. The CDR3 sequence is 13 residues long. The germline V gene encodes CDR1 SEHNR and CDR2 FQNEAQ (reference sequence). CDR3 DNA: TGTGCCAGCAGCCCAACAGGGAATCAGCCCCAGCATTTT. Translating gives CASSPTGNQPQHF.

As DNA, the CDR3 is TGTGCCTGGAGGGGTAAAGGGAGGTCCTCCTACGAGCAGTACTTC. This translates into CAWRGKGRSSYEQYF. The chain has TRBV30 and TRBJ2-7; TRBD2 is a possible D gene (6 bases). V lost 3 bases and J lost 0, with 15 bases in between. CDR1 and CDR2 (germline): GTSNPN, SVGIG (reference sequence). This CDR3 comprises 15 residues.

The gene calls are TRBV27 and TRBJ1-5; 9 bases align to TRBD1. The CDR3 is 13 residues long. V lost 1 base to trimming and J lost 15 bases; unmatched junction nucleotides: 7. CDR1 and CDR2 (germline): MNHEY, SMNVEV (reference sequence). The CDR3 region is CASSLLGDRERHF. The CDR3 nucleotides are TGTGCCAGCAGTTTATTAGGGGACAGGGAAAGGCATTTT.

The chain links TRBV13 to TRBJ2-3; TRBD2 aligns across 11 bases. CDR1 is PRHDT, CDR2 FYEKMQ, per germline (reference sequence). CDR3 length: 16 residues. Losses at the gene ends were 5 bases for V and 1 base for J; bases not matched to a gene: 5. Written as DNA, the CDR3 is TGTGCCAGCAGCAAAGCGACTAGCGGGGGCACAGATACGCAGTATTTT. It translates to CASSKATSGGTDTQYF.

CDR3 nucleotides: TGTGCCAGCAGCGTGGCCCCTAATCCAGGGGAGGAAGCTTTCTTT. Protein: CASSVAPNPGEEAFF. The chain couples TRBV9 to TRBJ1-1, with D perhaps TRBD1 (6 bases). The CDR3 consists of 15 residues. CDR1 and CDR2 from the germline V gene are SGDLS and YYNGEE. Deletions cut 2 bases from V and 8 bases from J, with 19 bases between. The whole variable domain, remainder taken from reference TRBV9 and TRBJ1-1, is DSGVTQTPKHLITATGQRVTLRCSPRSGDLSVYWYQQSLDQGLQFLIQYYNGEERAKGNILERFSAQQFPDLHSELNLSSLELGDSALYFCASSVAPNPGEEAFFGQGTRLTVV.

The rearrangement links TRBV5-1 to TRBJ2-5; D perhaps matches TRBD1 (6 bases). The CDR3 consists of 15 residues. V was shortened by 4 bases and J by 2 bases, with 15 bases between the two germline ends. Looked up from germline, CDR1 is SGHRS and CDR2 is YFSETQ. CDR3 nucleotide sequence: TGCGCCAGCAGCACAACAGGGCTGCTTCAAGAGACCCAGTACTTC. This translates into CASSTTGLLQETQYF.

The gene calls are TRBV9 and TRBJ2-1, with D possibly being TRBD2 (6 bases). Per germline, CDR1 SGDLS and CDR2 YYNGEE. The V end was cut by 0 bases, the J end by 9 bases, with 13 bases between. This CDR3 is 14 amino acids long. The CDR3 reads CASSVASTSSEQFF. CDR3 nucleotide sequence: TGTGCCAGCAGCGTAGCCTCCACTAGCAGTGAGCAGTTCTTC.

V usage is TRBV11-1 and J usage is TRBJ2-7, with D possibly TRBD2 on 5 matching bases. The CDR3 loop spans 15 amino acids. CDR1 and CDR2 (germline): SGHAT, FQDESV (reference sequence). V lost 5 bases to trimming and J lost 6 bases, with 20 bases between them. In DNA form, the CDR3 reads TGTGCCAGCAGCCAATTTGGAGGCTGGCGGGTCGAGCAGTACTTC. Translated, it gives CASSQFGGWRVEQYF.

The rearrangement uses TRBV28 and TRBJ2-5, with a tentative D call TRBD2 (6 bases). The J call may be faulty, since TRBJ2-7 better matches the DNA end. This CDR3 has 16 residues. The germline CDR1 and CDR2 sequences are MDHEN and SYDVKM. In DNA, the CDR3 is TGTGCCAGCAGTAATTCGGCCCTCGGGAGTCGAGGCGAGCAGTACTTC. Translation gives CASSNSALGSRGEQYF.

This clone was seen a handful of times. The V and J genes are TRBV9 and TRBJ1-2; TRBD1 matches at 9 bases. Germline V gene sequence: CDR1 SGDLS, CDR2 YYNGEE. The CDR3 length is 14 residues. J gave up 1 base and V 7 bases, and 5 bases lay outside the gene matches. The CDR3: CASGRTGVNYGYTF. Written as DNA, the CDR3 is TGTGCCAGCGGACGGACAGGGGTTAACTATGGCTACACCTTC.

As DNA, the CDR3 is TGTGCCAGCAGTTTGTGGGAGGACTCCTACGAGCAGTACTTC. Its translation is CASSLWEDSYEQYF. V is TRBV28 and J is TRBJ2-7; D is perhaps TRBD2 (6 bases). The CDR3 contains 14 residues. V shed 3 bases and J shed 0 bases, with 9 bases lying between them. Germline V CDR1 and CDR2: MDHEN, SYDVKM.

CDR3 DNA sequence: TGTGCCAGCAGCCAAGAGGCCAGCGGGAGTCCTCACGAGCAGTACTTC. Translating gives CASSQEASGSPHEQYF. The chain uses TRBV4-2 and TRBJ2-7, with 8 bases matching TRBD2. This CDR3 has 16 amino acids. The V segment lost 0 bases and the J segment 5 bases; nucleotides outside the gene matches: 9. Germline V gene lookup returns CDR1 LGHNA and CDR2 YNFKEQ.

The J gene is TRBJ2-1, the V gene TRBV10-3, with D perhaps matching TRBD1 (6 bases). Germline CDR1 is ENHRY and CDR2 is SYGVKD. The CDR3 length is 14 residues. V gave up 5 bases and J gave up 2 bases, with 10 bases separating them. Here the CDR3 DNA reads TGTGCCATCAGTCAGGGGATCGCCTACAATGAGCAGTTCTTC. Its protein is CAISQGIAYNEQFF.

The gene calls are TRBV5-1 and TRBJ2-1; 9 positions agree with TRBD1. Trimming removed 4 bases from V and 7 bases from J; junction bases left unmatched: 6. CDR1 is SGHRS, CDR2 YFSETQ, per germline. The CDR3 spans 14 residues. CDR3: CASSRDRVENEQFF. CDR3 DNA: TGCGCCAGCAGCCGGGACAGGGTTGAGAATGAGCAGTTCTTC.